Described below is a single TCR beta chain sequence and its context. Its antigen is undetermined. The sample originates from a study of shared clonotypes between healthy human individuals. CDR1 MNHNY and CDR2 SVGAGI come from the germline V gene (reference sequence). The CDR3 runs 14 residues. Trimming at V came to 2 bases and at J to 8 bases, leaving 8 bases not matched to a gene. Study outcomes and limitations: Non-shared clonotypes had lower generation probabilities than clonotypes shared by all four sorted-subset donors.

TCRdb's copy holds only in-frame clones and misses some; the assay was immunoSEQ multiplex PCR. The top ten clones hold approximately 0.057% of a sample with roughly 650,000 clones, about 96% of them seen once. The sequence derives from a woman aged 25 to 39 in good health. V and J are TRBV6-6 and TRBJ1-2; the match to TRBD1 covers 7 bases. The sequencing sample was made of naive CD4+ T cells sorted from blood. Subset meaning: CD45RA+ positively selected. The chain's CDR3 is CASSYPGQDKGYTF. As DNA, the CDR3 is TGTGCCAGCAGTTACCCCGGACAGGATAAGGGCTACACCTTC.